This TCR beta chain was sequenced in a study of CD4+ T cells in melanoma. A note on this clone: The antigen is undetermined.

Measured with immunoSEQ multiplex PCR; TCRdb has only the in-frame clones, and not every one. The data contain about 140,000 clones, 92% of them singletons. Study-level results: Diverse differentiation states were reported for melanoma neoantigen-specific CD4+ T cells. A reported correlation linked neoantigen-specific CD4+ T cells to CD8+, macrophage and B cell function.

CDR1 and CDR2 (germline): SGDLS, YYNGEE. This CDR3 is built from 17 residues. Trimming left V 0 bases short and J 1 base short, with 16 bases between. This clonotype was sampled from a human donor with melanoma. The rearrangement uses TRBV9 and TRBJ1-1; perhaps TRBD1 as D (6 bases). The CDR3 nucleotides are TGTGCCAGCAGCGTAGTATTCCCCCCAGGGGCGAACACTGAAGCTTTCTTT. Its protein is CASSVVFPPGANTEAFF.